Given below is one T cell receptor beta chain in context. This CDR3 region has 14 residues. Germline CDR1 is LGHNT and CDR2 is FRNRAP. Trimming took off 6 bases at V and 6 bases at J, with 14 bases between the two ends. The data derive from a study of cytotoxic CD8 clonotypes in ibrutinib-treated CLL. TCRdb's copy holds only in-frame clones and misses some; the assay was immunoSEQ multiplex PCR. The sample holds hundreds of thousands of clones, roughly 71% seen once. This material consisted of PBMCs, taken after 36 months of ibrutinib treatment. The chain uses TRBV12-5 and TRBJ2-2; D possibly corresponds to TRBD2 (5 bases). The receptor was isolated from a human donor with chronic lymphocytic leukemia. CDR3 amino acids: CASGRTHFAGELFF. The CDR3 DNA reads as TGTGCTAGTGGCAGGACTCATTTCGCCGGGGAGCTGTTTTTT.